The entry below gives a single T cell receptor beta chain sequence along with its context. The source of the sample is a study of blood T cell repertoires in COVID-19. Per the germline V gene, CDR1 is SQVTM and CDR2 is ANQGSEA. V lost 3 bases and J 3 bases, leaving 19 bases between the germline ends. This CDR3 has 16 residues. Assay: immunoSEQ multiplex PCR; the TCRdb copy retains only in-frame clones and omits some. In the table there are 200,000 to 250,000 clones, more than 80% of which are singletons. Sequencing used peripheral blood. The TCR comes from a man younger than 40 with COVID-19, enrolled during active disease. The chain joins TRBV29-1 to TRBJ2-3; possibly TRBD1 for D (5 bases). CDR3 residues: CSVDGAEGALTDTQYF. CDR3 nucleotide sequence: TGCAGCGTTGATGGGGCGGAAGGAGCCCTAACAGATACGCAGTATTTT.